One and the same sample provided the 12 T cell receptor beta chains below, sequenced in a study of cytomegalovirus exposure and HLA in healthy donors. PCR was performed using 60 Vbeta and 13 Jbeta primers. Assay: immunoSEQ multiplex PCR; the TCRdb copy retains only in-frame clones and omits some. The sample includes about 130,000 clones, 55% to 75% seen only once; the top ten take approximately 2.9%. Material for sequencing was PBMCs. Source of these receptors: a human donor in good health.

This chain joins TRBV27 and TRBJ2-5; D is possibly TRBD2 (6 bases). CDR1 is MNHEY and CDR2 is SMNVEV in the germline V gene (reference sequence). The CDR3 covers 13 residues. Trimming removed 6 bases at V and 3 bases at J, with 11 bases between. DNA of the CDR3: TGTGCCAGCAGCAGCGGGCAAAAAGAGACCCAGTACTTC. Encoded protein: CASSSGQKETQYF.

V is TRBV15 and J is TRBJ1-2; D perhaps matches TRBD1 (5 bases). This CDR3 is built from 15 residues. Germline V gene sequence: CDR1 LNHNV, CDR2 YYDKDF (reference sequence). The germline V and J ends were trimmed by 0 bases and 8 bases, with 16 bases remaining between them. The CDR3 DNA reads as TGTGCCACCAGCAGAGACCCTGGGGCATCTCCAGGCTACACCTTC. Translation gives CATSRDPGASPGYTF.

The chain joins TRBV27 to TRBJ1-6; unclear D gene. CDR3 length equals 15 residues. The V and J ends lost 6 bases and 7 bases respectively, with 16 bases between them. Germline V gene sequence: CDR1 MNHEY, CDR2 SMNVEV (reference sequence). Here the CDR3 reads CASRGGRQPNSPLHF. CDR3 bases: TGTGCCAGCAGAGGTGGGCGCCAGCCCAATTCACCCCTCCACTTT.

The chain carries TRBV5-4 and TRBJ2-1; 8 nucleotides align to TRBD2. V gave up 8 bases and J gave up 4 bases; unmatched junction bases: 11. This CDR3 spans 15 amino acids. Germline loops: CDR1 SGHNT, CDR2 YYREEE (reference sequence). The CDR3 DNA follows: TGTGCCAGTGCTAGAGCGGGAGTTGGGTACAATGAGCAGTTCTTC. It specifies CASARAGVGYNEQFF.

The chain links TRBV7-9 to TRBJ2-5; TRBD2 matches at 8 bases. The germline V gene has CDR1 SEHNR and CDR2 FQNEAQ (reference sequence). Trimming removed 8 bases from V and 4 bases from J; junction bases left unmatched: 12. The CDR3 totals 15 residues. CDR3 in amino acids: CASGTRIPGGETQYF. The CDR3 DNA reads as TGTGCCAGCGGGACTAGGATCCCAGGTGGAGAGACCCAGTACTTC.

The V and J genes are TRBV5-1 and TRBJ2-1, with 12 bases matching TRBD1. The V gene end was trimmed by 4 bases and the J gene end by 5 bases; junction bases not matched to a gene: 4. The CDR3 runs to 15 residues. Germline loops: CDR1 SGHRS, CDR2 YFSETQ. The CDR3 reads CASSVRDRGHNEQFF. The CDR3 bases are TGCGCCAGCAGCGTTCGGGACAGGGGGCACAATGAGCAGTTCTTC.

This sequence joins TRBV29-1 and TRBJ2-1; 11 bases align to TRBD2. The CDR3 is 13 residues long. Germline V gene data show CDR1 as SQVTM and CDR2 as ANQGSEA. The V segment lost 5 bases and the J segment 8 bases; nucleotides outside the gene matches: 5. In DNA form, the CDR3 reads TGCAGCGTTACTAGCGGGAGTCTCTATGAGCAGTTCTTC. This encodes CSVTSGSLYEQFF.

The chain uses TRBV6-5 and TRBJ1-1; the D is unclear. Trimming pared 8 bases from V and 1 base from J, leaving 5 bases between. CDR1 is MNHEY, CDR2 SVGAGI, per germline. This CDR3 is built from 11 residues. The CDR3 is CASGENTEAFF. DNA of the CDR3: TGTGCCAGCGGAGAGAACACTGAAGCTTTCTTT.

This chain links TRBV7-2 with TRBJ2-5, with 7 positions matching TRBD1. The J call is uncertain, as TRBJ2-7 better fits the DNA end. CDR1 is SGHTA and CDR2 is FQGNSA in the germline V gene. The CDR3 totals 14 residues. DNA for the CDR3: TGTGCCAGCAGCTTGTCGGGACAGCCCTACGAGCAGTACTTC. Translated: CASSLSGQPYEQYF.

The CDR3 nucleotides read TGTGCCAGCACGGTGGGGCAGTTTAACTATGGCTACACCTTC. It is translated as CASTVGQFNYGYTF. This chain connects TRBV2 to TRBJ1-2, with D maybe TRBD1 (5 bases). Trimming left V 7 bases short and J 1 base short, with 13 bases between. Germline CDR1 SNHLY, CDR2 FYNNEI. This CDR3 comprises 14 residues.

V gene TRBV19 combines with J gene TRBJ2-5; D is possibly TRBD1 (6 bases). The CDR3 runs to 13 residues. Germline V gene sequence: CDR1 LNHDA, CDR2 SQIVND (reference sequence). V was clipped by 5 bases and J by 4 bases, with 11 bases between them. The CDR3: CASSVGQRETQYF. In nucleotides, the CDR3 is TGTGCCAGTAGTGTCGGACAGCGAGAGACCCAGTACTTC.

Written as DNA, the CDR3 is TGTGCCAGTAGTATAAGTAGGGAGATGAACACTGAAGCTTTCTTT. Encoded protein: CASSISREMNTEAFF. The rearrangement links TRBV19 to TRBJ1-1; D gene ambiguous. V lost 2 bases to trimming and J lost 0 bases, with 10 bases between them. Germline loops: CDR1 LNHDA, CDR2 SQIVND (reference sequence). This CDR3 comprises 15 residues.